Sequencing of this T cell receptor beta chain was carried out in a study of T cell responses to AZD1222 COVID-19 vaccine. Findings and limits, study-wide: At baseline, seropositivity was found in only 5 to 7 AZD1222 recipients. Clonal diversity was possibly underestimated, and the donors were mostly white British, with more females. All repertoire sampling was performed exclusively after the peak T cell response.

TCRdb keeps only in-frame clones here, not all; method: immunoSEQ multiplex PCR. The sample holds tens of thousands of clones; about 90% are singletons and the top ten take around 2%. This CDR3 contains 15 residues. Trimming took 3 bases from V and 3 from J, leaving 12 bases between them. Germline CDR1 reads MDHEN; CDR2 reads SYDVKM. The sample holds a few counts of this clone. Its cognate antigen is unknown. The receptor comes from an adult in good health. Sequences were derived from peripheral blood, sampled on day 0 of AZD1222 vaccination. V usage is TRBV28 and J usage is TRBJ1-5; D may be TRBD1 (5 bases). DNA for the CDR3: TGTGCCAGCAGTTTGGGGCAGCCATTCAATCAGCCCCAGCATTTT. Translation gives CASSLGQPFNQPQHF.